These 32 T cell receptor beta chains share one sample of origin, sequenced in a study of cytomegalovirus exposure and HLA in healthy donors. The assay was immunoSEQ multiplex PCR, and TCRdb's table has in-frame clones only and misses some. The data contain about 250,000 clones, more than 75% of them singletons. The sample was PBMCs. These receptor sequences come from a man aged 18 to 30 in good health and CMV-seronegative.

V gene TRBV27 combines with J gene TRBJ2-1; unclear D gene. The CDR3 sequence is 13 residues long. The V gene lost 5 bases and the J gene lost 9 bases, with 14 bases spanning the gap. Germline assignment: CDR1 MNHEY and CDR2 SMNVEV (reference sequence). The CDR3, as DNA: TGTGCCAGCAGTCGCCCGCCCATTAGTGAGCAGTTCTTC. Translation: CASSRPPISEQFF.

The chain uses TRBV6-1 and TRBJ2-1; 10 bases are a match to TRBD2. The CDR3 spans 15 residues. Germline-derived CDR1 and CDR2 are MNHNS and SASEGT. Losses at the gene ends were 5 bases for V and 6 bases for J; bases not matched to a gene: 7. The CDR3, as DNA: TGTGCCAGCAGTCGACTAGCGGGTAACCCCAATGAGCAGTTCTTC. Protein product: CASSRLAGNPNEQFF.

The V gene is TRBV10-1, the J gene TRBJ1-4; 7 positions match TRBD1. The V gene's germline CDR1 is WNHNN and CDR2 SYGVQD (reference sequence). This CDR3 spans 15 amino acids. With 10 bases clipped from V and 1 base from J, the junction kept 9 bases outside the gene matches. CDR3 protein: CAKGQRGQTNEKLFF. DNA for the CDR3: TGCGCCAAGGGACAGCGCGGCCAAACTAATGAAAAACTGTTTTTT.

The CDR3: CASSAGMVGKEFF. CDR3 nucleotide sequence: TGTGCCAGCAGCGCGGGAATGGTGGGGAAGGAGTTCTTC. The genes are TRBV7-2 and TRBJ2-1; perhaps TRBD2 as D (6 bases). Germline V gene sequence: CDR1 SGHTA, CDR2 FQGNSA. The CDR3 length is 13 residues. V was pared by 5 bases and J by 14 bases, with 19 bases between.

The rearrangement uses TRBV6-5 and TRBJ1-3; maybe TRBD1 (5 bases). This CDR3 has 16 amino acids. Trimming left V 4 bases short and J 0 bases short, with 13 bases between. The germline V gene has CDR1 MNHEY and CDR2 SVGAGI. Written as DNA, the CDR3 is TGTGCCAGCAGTTCCGACAGCGCCGTCTCTGGAAACACCATATATTTT. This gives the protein CASSSDSAVSGNTIYF.

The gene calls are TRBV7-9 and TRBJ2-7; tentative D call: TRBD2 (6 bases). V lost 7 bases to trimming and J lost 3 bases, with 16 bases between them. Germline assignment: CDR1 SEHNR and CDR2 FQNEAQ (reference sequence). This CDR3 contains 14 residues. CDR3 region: CASISGTGVYEQYF. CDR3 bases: TGTGCCAGCATATCTGGGACGGGAGTCTACGAGCAGTACTTC.

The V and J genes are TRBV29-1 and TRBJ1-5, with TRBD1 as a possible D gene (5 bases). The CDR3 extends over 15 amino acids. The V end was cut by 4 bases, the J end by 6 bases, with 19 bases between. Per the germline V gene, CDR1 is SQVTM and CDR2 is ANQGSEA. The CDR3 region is CSVADGFVGLQPQHF. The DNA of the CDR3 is TGCAGCGTTGCTGATGGGTTCGTGGGGCTTCAGCCCCAGCATTTT.

CDR3: CASSPHEAIGELFF. In nucleotides, the CDR3 is TGTGCCAGCAGCCCCCATGAGGCAATCGGGGAGCTGTTTTTT. This chain uses TRBV9 with TRBJ2-2, with no clear D. Trimming cost V 4 bases and J 7 bases, with 14 bases left between them. The CDR3 has 14 amino acids. CDR1 SGDLS and CDR2 YYNGEE come from the germline V gene.

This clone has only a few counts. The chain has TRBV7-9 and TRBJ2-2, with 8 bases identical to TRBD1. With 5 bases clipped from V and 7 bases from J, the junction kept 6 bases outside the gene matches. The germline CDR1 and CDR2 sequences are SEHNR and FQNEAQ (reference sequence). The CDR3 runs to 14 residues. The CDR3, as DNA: TGTGCCAGCAGCCCGGGGACAGGCCACGGGGAGCTGTTTTTT. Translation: CASSPGTGHGELFF. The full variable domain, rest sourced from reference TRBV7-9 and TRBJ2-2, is DTGVSQNPRHKITKRGQNVTFRCDPISEHNRLYWYRQTLGQGPEFLTYFQNEAQLEKSRLLSDRFSAERPKGSFSTLEIQRTEQGDSAMYLCASSPGTGHGELFFGEGSRLTVL.

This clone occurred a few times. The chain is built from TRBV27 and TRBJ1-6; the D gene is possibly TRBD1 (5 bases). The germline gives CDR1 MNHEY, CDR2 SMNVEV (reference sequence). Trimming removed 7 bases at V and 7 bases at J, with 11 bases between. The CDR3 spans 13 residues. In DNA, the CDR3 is TGTGCCAGCAAGACAGTTGGCAATTCACCCCTCCACTTT. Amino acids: CASKTVGNSPLHF.

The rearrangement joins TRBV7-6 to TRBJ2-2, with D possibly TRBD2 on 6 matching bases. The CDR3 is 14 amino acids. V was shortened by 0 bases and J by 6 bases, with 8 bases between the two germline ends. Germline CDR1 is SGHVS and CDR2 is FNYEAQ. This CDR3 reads CASSLAPGAGELFF. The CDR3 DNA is TGTGCCAGCAGCTTAGCGCCGGGAGCCGGGGAGCTGTTTTTT. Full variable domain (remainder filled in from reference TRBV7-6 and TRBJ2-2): GAGVSQSPRYKVTKRGQDVALRCDPISGHVSLYWYRQALGQGPEFLTYFNYEAQQDKSGLPNDRFSAERPEGSISTLTIQRTEQRDSAMYRCASSLAPGAGELFFGEGSRLTVL.

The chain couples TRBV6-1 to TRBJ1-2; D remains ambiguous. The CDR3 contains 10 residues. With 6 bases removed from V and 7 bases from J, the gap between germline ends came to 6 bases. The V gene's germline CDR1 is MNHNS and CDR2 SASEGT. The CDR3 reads CASSLGGYTF. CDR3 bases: TGTGCCAGCAGCCTCGGTGGCTACACCTTC.

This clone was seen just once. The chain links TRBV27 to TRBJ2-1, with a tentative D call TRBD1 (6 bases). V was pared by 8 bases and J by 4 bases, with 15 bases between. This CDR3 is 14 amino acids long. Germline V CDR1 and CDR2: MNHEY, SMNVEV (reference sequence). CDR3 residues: CASRIGQLYNEQFF. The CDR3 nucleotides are TGTGCCAGCCGGATAGGACAGTTATACAATGAGCAGTTCTTC.

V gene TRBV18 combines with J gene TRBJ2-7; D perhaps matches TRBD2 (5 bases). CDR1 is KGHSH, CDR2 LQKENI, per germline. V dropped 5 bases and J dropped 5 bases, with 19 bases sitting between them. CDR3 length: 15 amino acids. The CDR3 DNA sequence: TGTGCCAGCTCATCGCCTCGGGGATTTAGCGACGAGCAGTACTTC. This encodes CASSSPRGFSDEQYF.

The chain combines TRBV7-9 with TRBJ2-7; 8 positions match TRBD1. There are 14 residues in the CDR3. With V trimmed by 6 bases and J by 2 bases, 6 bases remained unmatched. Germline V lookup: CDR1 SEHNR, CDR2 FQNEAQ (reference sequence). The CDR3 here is CASRNTGGPYEQYF. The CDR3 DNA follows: TGTGCCAGCAGGAATACAGGGGGGCCCTACGAGCAGTACTTC.

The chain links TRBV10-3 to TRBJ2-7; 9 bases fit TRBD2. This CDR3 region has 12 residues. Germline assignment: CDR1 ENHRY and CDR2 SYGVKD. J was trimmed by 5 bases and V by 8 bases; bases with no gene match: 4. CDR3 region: CAIGRTSDEQYF. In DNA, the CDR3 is TGTGCCATCGGGCGGACTAGCGACGAGCAGTACTTC.

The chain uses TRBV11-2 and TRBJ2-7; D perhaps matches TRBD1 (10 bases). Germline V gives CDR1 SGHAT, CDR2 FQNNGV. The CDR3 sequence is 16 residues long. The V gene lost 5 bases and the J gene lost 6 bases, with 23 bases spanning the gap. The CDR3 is CASSRQGASGRSEQYF. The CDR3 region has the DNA TGTGCCAGCAGCCGACAGGGGGCGAGCGGGAGGAGCGAGCAGTACTTC.

CDR3 amino acids: CASLGGTDTGELFF. The CDR3 DNA reads TGTGCCTCCCTGGGGGGAACAGACACCGGGGAGCTGTTTTTT. The chain is built from TRBV28 and TRBJ2-2; TRBD2 is a possible D gene (6 bases). Trimming took 11 bases from V and 3 from J, leaving 16 bases between them. The CDR3 extends over 14 amino acids. The germline gives CDR1 MDHEN, CDR2 SYDVKM.

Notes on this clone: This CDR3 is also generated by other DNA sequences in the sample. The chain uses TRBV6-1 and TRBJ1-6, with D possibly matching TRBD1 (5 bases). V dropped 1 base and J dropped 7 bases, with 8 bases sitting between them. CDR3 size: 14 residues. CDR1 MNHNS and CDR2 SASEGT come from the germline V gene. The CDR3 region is CASSEVGGNSPLHF. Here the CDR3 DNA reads TGTGCCAGCAGTGAAGTTGGGGGGAATTCACCCCTCCACTTT.

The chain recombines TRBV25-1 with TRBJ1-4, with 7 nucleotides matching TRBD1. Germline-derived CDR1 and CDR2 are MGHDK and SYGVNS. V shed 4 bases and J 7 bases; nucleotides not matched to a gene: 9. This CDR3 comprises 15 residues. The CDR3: CASSGFNRGREKLFF. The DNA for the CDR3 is TGTGCCAGCAGTGGTTTTAACAGGGGACGTGAAAAACTGTTTTTT. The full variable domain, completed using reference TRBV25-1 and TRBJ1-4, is EADIYQTPRYLVIGTGKKITLECSQTMGHDKMYWYQQDPGMELHLIHYSYGVNSTEKGDLSSESTVSRIRTEHFPLTLESARPSHTSQYLCASSGFNRGREKLFFGSGTQLSVL.

The CDR3 DNA is TGTGCCAGCAGTTTAGACCGGACTAGCGGGGGCTACGAGCAGTACTTC. Translating gives CASSLDRTSGGYEQYF. The genes are TRBV27 and TRBJ2-7; 13 bases are shared with TRBD2. V dropped 2 bases and J dropped 3; count of bases not matched to a gene: 4. CDR1 and CDR2 from the germline V gene are MNHEY and SMNVEV (reference sequence). CDR3 length: 16 amino acids.

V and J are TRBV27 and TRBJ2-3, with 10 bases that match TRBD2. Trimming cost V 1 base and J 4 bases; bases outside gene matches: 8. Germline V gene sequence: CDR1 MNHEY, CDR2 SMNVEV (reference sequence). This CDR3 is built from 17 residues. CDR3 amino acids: CASSLYRSGRSADTQYF. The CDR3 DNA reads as TGTGCCAGCAGTTTATACCGTAGCGGGAGGTCCGCAGATACGCAGTATTTT.

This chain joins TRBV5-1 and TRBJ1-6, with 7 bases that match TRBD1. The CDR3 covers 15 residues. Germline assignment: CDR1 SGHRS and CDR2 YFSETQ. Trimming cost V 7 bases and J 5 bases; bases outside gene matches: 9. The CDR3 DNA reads TGCGCCAGCGGAACGGGGACAGAAAATAATTCACCCCTCCACTTT. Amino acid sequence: CASGTGTENNSPLHF.

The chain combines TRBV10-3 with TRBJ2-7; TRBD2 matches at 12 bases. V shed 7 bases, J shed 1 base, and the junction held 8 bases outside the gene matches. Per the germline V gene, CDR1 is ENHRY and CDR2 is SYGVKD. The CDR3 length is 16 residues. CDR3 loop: CAITRTTSGGSYEQYF. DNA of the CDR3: TGTGCCATCACCCGAACTACTAGCGGGGGGTCCTACGAGCAGTACTTC.

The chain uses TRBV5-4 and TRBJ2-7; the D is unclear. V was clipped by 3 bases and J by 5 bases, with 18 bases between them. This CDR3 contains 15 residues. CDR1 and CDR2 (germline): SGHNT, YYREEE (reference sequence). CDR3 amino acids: CASSSLGRGFDEQYF. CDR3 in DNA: TGTGCCAGCAGCTCCCTCGGCAGAGGTTTCGACGAGCAGTACTTC.

The CDR3: CSVGREKLFF. CDR3 nucleotides: TGCAGCGTTGGGAGGGAAAAACTGTTTTTT. V usage is TRBV29-1 and J usage is TRBJ1-4; D gene uncertain. The germline gives CDR1 SQVTM, CDR2 ANQGSEA. The CDR3 sequence is 10 residues long. The ends were cut back, 4 bases at V and 8 bases at J, with 5 bases in the middle.

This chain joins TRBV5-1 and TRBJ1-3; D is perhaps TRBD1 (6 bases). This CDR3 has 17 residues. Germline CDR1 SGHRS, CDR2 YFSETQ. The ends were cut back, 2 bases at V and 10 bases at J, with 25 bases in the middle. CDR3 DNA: TGCGCCAGCAGCTTAACCGGGACACCACTAGGTTGTTTGACCATATATTTT. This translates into CASSLTGTPLGCLTIYF.

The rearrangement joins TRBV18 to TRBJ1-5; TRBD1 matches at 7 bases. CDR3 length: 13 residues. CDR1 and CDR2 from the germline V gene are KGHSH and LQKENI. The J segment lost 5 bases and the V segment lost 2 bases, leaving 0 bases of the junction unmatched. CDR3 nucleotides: TGTGCCAGCTCACCAGGGACAGATCAGCCCCAGCATTTT. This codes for CASSPGTDQPQHF. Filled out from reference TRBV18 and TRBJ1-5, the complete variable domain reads NAGVMQNPRHLVRRRGQEARLRCSPMKGHSHVYWYRQLPEEGLKFMVYLQKENIIDESGMPKERFSAEFPKEGPSILRIQQVVRGDSAAYFCASSPGTDQPQHFGDGTRLSIL.

Written as DNA, the CDR3 is TGTGCCAGCTCGCTCGGTGGCGGGGGTTACGAGCAGTACTTC. Protein: CASSLGGGGYEQYF. V is TRBV28 and J is TRBJ2-7, with TRBD2 matching over 7 bases. J lost 4 bases, V lost 8 bases, and 11 bases had no gene match. The CDR3 extends over 14 amino acids. From germline, CDR1 is MDHEN and CDR2 SYDVKM.

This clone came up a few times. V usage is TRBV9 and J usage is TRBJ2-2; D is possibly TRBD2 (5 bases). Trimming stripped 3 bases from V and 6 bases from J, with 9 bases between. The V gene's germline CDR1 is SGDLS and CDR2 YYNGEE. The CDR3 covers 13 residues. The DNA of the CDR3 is TGTGCCAGCAGCGGGTCTAGCTCCGGGGAGCTGTTTTTT. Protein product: CASSGSSSGELFF.

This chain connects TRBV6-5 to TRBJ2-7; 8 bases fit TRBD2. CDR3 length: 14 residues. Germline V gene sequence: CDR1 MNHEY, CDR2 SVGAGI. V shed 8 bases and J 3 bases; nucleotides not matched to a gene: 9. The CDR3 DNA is TGTGCCAGCCGGCGGGGGGAAAGTGTCTACGAGCAGTACTTC. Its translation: CASRRGESVYEQYF.

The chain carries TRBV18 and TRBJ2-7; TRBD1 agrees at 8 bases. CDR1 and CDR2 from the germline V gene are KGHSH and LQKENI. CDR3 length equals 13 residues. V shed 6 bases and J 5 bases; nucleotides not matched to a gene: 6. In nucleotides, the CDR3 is TGTGCCAGCTCGCCGGGACAGGTGGACGAGCAGTACTTC. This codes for CASSPGQVDEQYF.